This note documents a single TCR beta chain sequence. Its antigen remains unknown. Assay used: immunoSEQ multiplex PCR; TCRdb lists only in-frame clones, some missing. The sample holds around 140,000 clones, over 75% seen once. This specimen comes from a study of T cell responses to AZD1222 COVID-19 vaccine. The CDR3 runs to 14 residues. From germline, CDR1 is MNHEY and CDR2 SVGAGI. Germline trimming cut 6 bases from V and 6 bases from J; bases unmatched to any gene: 7. General observations from the study: Vaccine-associated CD4 TCRs spanned spike, dominant at 160-218 and 743-854. Repertoires in all cases were sampled only once the peak T cell response had passed. Variant regions that are unmutated are reportedly the target of nearly half of spike-specific TCRs.

Source: peripheral blood, taken 28 days after the second dose of the MenACWY control vaccine. The rearrangement links TRBV6-5 to TRBJ2-2, with 7 positions matching TRBD1. The TCR comes from an adult who received the MenACWY meningococcal vaccine as a control. This CDR3 reads CASRTEGGPGELFF. CDR3 nucleotides: TGTGCCAGCAGGACTGAAGGGGGCCCCGGGGAGCTGTTTTTT.